The clone carrying this T cell receptor beta chain is a singleton in its sample. The source of the sample is a study of Ad26.COV2.S vaccination and SARS-CoV-2 variants. Study context: A COV1001 Ad26.COV2.S trial-arm participant provided the sample. Each vaccinee took Ad26.COV2.S intramuscularly, once or twice 56 days apart.

The CDR3 totals 18 residues. Germline lookup yields CDR1 LGHNT and CDR2 FRNRAP. Between the trimmed V and J ends, which lost 0 bases and 3 bases, there was a span of 21 bases. Treatment described: some 20 received Ad26.COV2.S at low or high dose, single or two shots; roughly five received placebo; per-sample allocation not given. Day 63 after the first vaccine or placebo injection was the time point for sampling. At a Boston site, the person donating was an adult of 18-55 years. Only in-frame clones appear in the TCRdb table, and some are missing; sequencing was by immunoSEQ multiplex PCR. The sample lists some 390,000 clones, approximately 90% occurring once.

The chain is built from TRBV12-5 and TRBJ2-7, with a possible D match to TRBD1 (6 bases). This specimen consisted of peripheral blood, obtained in a trial of Ad26.COV2.S vaccine versus placebo. The clonotype was recovered from a person between 18 and 60 years old who received the Ad26.COV2.S COVID-19 vaccine or a placebo. CDR3 sequence (DNA): TGTGCTAGTGGTTTGGTTATACCCGTCGGACAGCGTCACTACGAGCAGTACTTC. Its translation is CASGLVIPVGQRHYEQYF. Supplemented by reference TRBV12-5 and TRBJ2-7, the full variable domain reads DARVTQTPRHKVTEMGQEVTMRCQPILGHNTVFWYRQTMMQGLELLAYFRNRAPLDDSGMPKDRFSAEMPDATLATLKIQPSEPRDSAVYFCASGLVIPVGQRHYEQYFGPGTRLTVT.